A selection of T cell receptor beta chains follows, all from one sample in a study of naive CD8 T cells in extremely preterm neonates. Only in-frame clones appear in the TCRdb table, and some are missing; sequencing was by immunoSEQ multiplex PCR. The sample gives 4,500 to 6,000 clones, 97% of which show up once; roughly 9.2% is in the top ten. Sequences were obtained from naive CD8+ T cells from blood. The source is a human donor in good health. The CDR3 runs from the conserved cysteine through the conserved F or W. Fields, in order: D gene, J gene, clone size, V gene, CDR3 protein, CDR3 DNA. D genes are given only for firm matches. Where a row states a size, it is once, few, many or the class of an expanded clone; other rows omit it.

d_gene: -; j_gene: TRBJ1-2; abundance: -; v_gene: TRBV9; CDR3aa: CASSARGGYTF; CDR3nt: TGTGCCAGCAGCGCCAGGGGCGGCTACACCTTC
d_gene: -; j_gene: TRBJ1-1; abundance: once; v_gene: TRBV30; CDR3aa: CAWSVGGTEAFF; CDR3nt: TGTGCCTGGAGTGTGGGGGGAACTGAAGCTTTCTTT
d_gene: TRBD2; j_gene: TRBJ2-3; abundance: -; v_gene: TRBV5-1; CDR3aa: CASDSGGMRDTQYF; CDR3nt: TGCGCCAGCGATTCGGGGGGTATGAGAGATACGCAGTATTTT
d_gene: TRBD2; j_gene: TRBJ2-3; abundance: -; v_gene: TRBV15; CDR3aa: CATAGGVSTDTQYF; CDR3nt: TGTGCCACCGCGGGGGGGGTTAGCACAGATACGCAGTATTTT
d_gene: -; j_gene: TRBJ2-7; abundance: -; v_gene: TRBV6-5; CDR3aa: CASSYSSGTLYEQYF; CDR3nt: TGTGCCAGCAGTTACTCGAGCGGGACACTGTACGAGCAGTACTTC
d_gene: -; j_gene: TRBJ2-1; abundance: once; v_gene: TRBV6-1; CDR3aa: CASSEAERHLRNSYFEQFF; CDR3nt: TGTGCCAGCAGTGAAGCGGAACGGCATCTACGCAATAGCTATTTTGAGCAGTTCTTC
d_gene: TRBD1; j_gene: TRBJ2-7; abundance: few; v_gene: TRBV19; CDR3aa: CASSMLDRGGRAYEQYF; CDR3nt: TGTGCCAGTAGTATGCTGGACAGGGGAGGGAGGGCCTACGAGCAGTACTTC
d_gene: TRBD2; j_gene: TRBJ2-1; abundance: once; v_gene: TRBV9; CDR3aa: CASSAGLAGNNEQFF; CDR3nt: TGTGCCAGCAGCGCGGGACTAGCGGGAAACAATGAGCAGTTCTTC
d_gene: TRBD1; j_gene: TRBJ1-5; abundance: -; v_gene: TRBV28; CDR3aa: CASSRTGGSNQPQHF; CDR3nt: TGTGCCAGCAGCAGGACAGGGGGAAGCAATCAGCCCCAGCATTTT
d_gene: -; j_gene: TRBJ1-4; abundance: -; v_gene: TRBV5-1; CDR3aa: CASSPQAGGRYLDEKLFF; CDR3nt: TGCGCCAGCAGCCCCCAGGCGGGGGGTCGCTACCTGGATGAAAAACTGTTTTTT
d_gene: TRBD1; j_gene: TRBJ1-5; abundance: -; v_gene: TRBV19; CDR3aa: CASTAWDRNQPQHF; CDR3nt: TGTGCCAGTACCGCATGGGACAGAAATCAGCCCCAGCATTTT
d_gene: -; j_gene: TRBJ1-2; abundance: -; v_gene: TRBV27; CDR3aa: CASSYQGKGGYTF; CDR3nt: TGTGCCAGCAGTTACCAGGGGAAGGGAGGCTACACCTTC
d_gene: -; j_gene: TRBJ1-2; abundance: -; v_gene: TRBV30; CDR3aa: CAWSAWTATSNYGYTF; CDR3nt: TGTGCCTGGAGTGCCTGGACAGCGACCTCTAACTATGGCTACACCTTC
d_gene: TRBD2; j_gene: TRBJ2-7; abundance: -; v_gene: TRBV4-1; CDR3aa: CASSQEPGLDSREQYF; CDR3nt: TGCGCCAGCAGCCAAGAACCAGGACTAGATTCACGCGAGCAGTACTTC
d_gene: -; j_gene: TRBJ2-7; abundance: -; v_gene: TRBV7-8; CDR3aa: CASSSSGGTYEQYF; CDR3nt: TGTGCCAGCAGCTCCTCGGGCGGGACCTACGAGCAGTACTTC
d_gene: -; j_gene: TRBJ2-3; abundance: -; v_gene: TRBV18; CDR3aa: CASSPNREGWTDTQYF; CDR3nt: TGTGCCAGCTCCCCGAACAGGGAGGGTTGGACAGATACGCAGTATTTT
d_gene: -; j_gene: TRBJ1-1; abundance: -; v_gene: TRBV5-1; CDR3aa: CASSSGSTSMNTEAFF; CDR3nt: TGCGCCAGCAGCTCAGGCAGCACCAGTATGAACACTGAAGCTTTCTTT
d_gene: TRBD1; j_gene: TRBJ2-3; abundance: -; v_gene: TRBV7-2; CDR3aa: CASREDRVADTQYF; CDR3nt: TGTGCCAGCAGAGAGGACAGGGTGGCAGATACGCAGTATTTT
d_gene: -; j_gene: TRBJ2-3; abundance: -; v_gene: TRBV10-3; CDR3aa: CAISESSPSLTDTQYF; CDR3nt: TGTGCCATCAGTGAGTCTTCCCCCTCTCTCACAGATACGCAGTATTTT
d_gene: TRBD2; j_gene: TRBJ2-5; abundance: large; v_gene: TRBV13; CDR3aa: CASSSGLAGLQETQYF; CDR3nt: TGTGCCAGCAGCTCAGGACTAGCGGGGCTTCAAGAGACCCAGTACTTC
d_gene: TRBD1; j_gene: TRBJ2-3; abundance: -; v_gene: TRBV6-1; CDR3aa: CASSGVGTETRDTQYF; CDR3nt: TGTGCCAGCAGTGGAGTAGGGACAGAGACTCGGGATACGCAGTATTTT
d_gene: -; j_gene: TRBJ1-4; abundance: -; v_gene: TRBV15; CDR3aa: CATSRDVRWGEKLFF; CDR3nt: TGTGCCACCAGCAGAGATGTGCGATGGGGCGAAAAACTGTTTTTT
d_gene: -; j_gene: TRBJ2-2; abundance: -; v_gene: TRBV13; CDR3aa: CASSEGYLSTGELFF; CDR3nt: TGTGCCAGCAGCGAGGGCTACCTATCCACCGGGGAGCTGTTTTTT
d_gene: TRBD2; j_gene: TRBJ2-1; abundance: -; v_gene: TRBV15; CDR3aa: CATSRDRGGRADEQFF; CDR3nt: TGTGCCACCAGCAGAGATCGAGGCGGGAGGGCCGATGAGCAGTTCTTC
d_gene: -; j_gene: TRBJ2-5; abundance: -; v_gene: TRBV13; CDR3aa: CASSPEVTQETQYF; CDR3nt: TGTGCCAGCAGCCCAGAGGTTACACAAGAGACCCAGTACTTC
d_gene: TRBD2; j_gene: TRBJ2-3; abundance: -; v_gene: TRBV19; CDR3aa: CASSTEAGITDTQYF; CDR3nt: TGTGCCAGTAGTACGGAAGCGGGGATCACAGATACGCAGTATTTT
d_gene: TRBD1; j_gene: TRBJ2-2; abundance: once; v_gene: TRBV10-3; CDR3aa: CATRTGGNTGELFF; CDR3nt: TGTGCCACACGGACAGGGGGCAACACCGGGGAGCTGTTTTTT